Each of the 28 T cell receptor beta chains below was sequenced from the same sample in a study of shared clonotypes between healthy human individuals. Produced via immunoSEQ multiplex PCR; TCRdb's table is partial and in-frame only. The table records about 2.4 million clones, 90% to 95% of them present only once. Sequenced input: naive CD4+ T cells from PBMCs. The sample's subset: CD45RA+ positively selected. The receptors were gathered from a man aged 18 to 29 in good health. Some clones in this sample may be carry-over from other donors' samples.

The chain is built from TRBV2 and TRBJ1-5, with a possible D match to TRBD1 (5 bases). Trimming cost V 9 bases and J 4 bases, with 13 bases left between them. The germline gives CDR1 SNHLY, CDR2 FYNNEI. This CDR3 spans 13 amino acids. CDR3 loop: CASQGTQNQPQHF. The CDR3 region has the DNA TGTGCCAGTCAGGGCACTCAGAATCAGCCCCAGCATTTT.

This chain uses TRBV5-1 with TRBJ2-1, with D maybe TRBD2 (6 bases). Trimming shortened V by 4 bases and J by 6 bases, and 20 bases separated the two germline ends. This CDR3 region has 16 residues. CDR1 is SGHRS, CDR2 YFSETQ, per germline. The CDR3, as DNA: TGCGCCAGCAGCCCTAGCGCGGGGATGGGTTCCAATGAGCAGTTCTTC. This codes for CASSPSAGMGSNEQFF.

V is TRBV6-5 and J is TRBJ2-1; D gene ambiguous. Per germline, CDR1 MNHEY and CDR2 SVGAGI. V lost 6 bases and J 0 bases, leaving 12 bases between the germline ends. The CDR3 length is 15 residues. CDR3 sequence: CASSRGSHSYNEQFF. The CDR3 DNA follows: TGTGCCAGCAGCCGTGGTAGCCACTCCTACAATGAGCAGTTCTTC.

The rearrangement links TRBV5-8 to TRBJ1-1; D ambiguous. The germline V gene has CDR1 SGHTS and CDR2 YDEGEE. This CDR3 has 14 residues. V was cut by 4 bases and J by 6 bases, with 16 bases left in between. The CDR3 region is CASSPRLGNAEAFF. The CDR3, as DNA: TGTGCCAGCAGCCCGAGGCTGGGAAACGCTGAAGCTTTCTTT.

The CDR3 spells CASSIRVQVHGYTF. Written as DNA, the CDR3 is TGTGCCAGTAGTATACGAGTGCAGGTTCATGGCTACACCTTC. The chain combines TRBV19 with TRBJ1-2; D unclear. The germline V gene has CDR1 LNHDA and CDR2 SQIVND (reference sequence). V shed 2 bases and J shed 6 bases, with 13 bases lying between them. The CDR3 runs to 14 residues.

The CDR3 is CASSSGGSPKNIQYF. For the CDR3, the DNA is TGCGCCAGCAGCTCAGGCGGGAGTCCCAAAAACATTCAGTACTTC. This chain links TRBV5-1 with TRBJ2-4, with 7 bases identical to TRBD2. J gave up 2 bases and V 3 bases, and 5 bases lay outside the gene matches. Germline assignment: CDR1 SGHRS and CDR2 YFSETQ. This CDR3 comprises 15 residues.

The chain couples TRBV9 to TRBJ1-3, with no clear D. This CDR3 has 16 amino acids. CDR1 is SGDLS and CDR2 is YYNGEE in the germline V gene. The V end was cut by 0 bases, the J end by 2 bases, with 12 bases between. Written as DNA, the CDR3 is TGTGCCAGCAGCGTAGATAACCGAATCCCTGGAAACACCATATATTTT. This translates into CASSVDNRIPGNTIYF.

The chain links TRBV14 to TRBJ2-2; D might be TRBD1 (6 bases). With 4 bases removed from V and 2 bases from J, the gap between germline ends came to 20 bases. The germline CDR1 and CDR2 sequences are SGHDN and FVKESK. This CDR3 has 18 amino acids. The CDR3 region has the DNA TGTGCCAGCAGCCGACGGGCCTTTCTCGGGACAAACACCGGGGAGCTGTTTTTT. The encoded protein is CASSRRAFLGTNTGELFF.

As regards this clone: Additional DNA sequences in this sample encode the identical CDR3. The J gene is TRBJ2-7, the V gene TRBV5-4; tentatively, D is TRBD1 or TRBD2 (5 bases each). The V end was cut by 4 bases, the J end by 1 base, with 12 bases between. The germline CDR1 and CDR2 sequences are SGHNT and YYREEE (reference sequence). The CDR3 has 14 amino acids. CDR3 nucleotide sequence: TGTGCCAGCAGCCCCCGGGGCGATTCCTACGAGCAGTACTTC. Translated, it gives CASSPRGDSYEQYF.

V gene TRBV5-8 combines with J gene TRBJ1-2, with D perhaps matching TRBD1 (6 bases). This CDR3 comprises 12 residues. The germline CDR1 and CDR2 sequences are SGHTS and YDEGEE. The V and J ends lost 6 bases and 3 bases respectively, with 9 bases between them. CDR3 DNA sequence: TGTGCCAGCACCCGGACAGACTATGGCTACACCTTC. This gives the protein CASTRTDYGYTF.

Written as DNA, the CDR3 is TGCAGCGTCCCCGGAGGGGGCCAGACAGATACGCAGTATTTT. Translating gives CSVPGGGQTDTQYF. The chain recombines TRBV29-1 with TRBJ2-3, with a possible D match to TRBD1 (7 bases). The germline V gene encodes CDR1 SQVTM and CDR2 ANQGSEA. The ends were cut back, 6 bases at V and 3 bases at J, with 16 bases in the middle. CDR3 length equals 14 residues.

This chain connects TRBV6-5 to TRBJ2-7; no reliable D call. This CDR3 is built from 14 residues. V was cut by 4 bases and J by 6 bases, with 16 bases left in between. CDR1 is MNHEY and CDR2 is SVGAGI in the germline V gene. The CDR3 sequence is CASSSPGTLREQYF. The CDR3 region has the DNA TGTGCCAGCAGTTCGCCGGGCACCCTTCGCGAGCAGTACTTC.

The chain has TRBV5-1 and TRBJ2-1, with TRBD2 matching over 9 bases. The trim removed 6 bases at V and 8 bases at J, leaving 12 bases unmatched. CDR3 length: 15 residues. The germline V gene has CDR1 SGHRS and CDR2 YFSETQ. This CDR3 reads CASKPLAGAIYEQFF. The DNA of the CDR3 is TGCGCCAGCAAGCCCTTAGCGGGAGCAATTTATGAGCAGTTCTTC. The whole variable domain, remainder taken from reference TRBV5-1 and TRBJ2-1, is KAGVTQTPRYLIKTRGQQVTLSCSPISGHRSVSWYQQTPGQGLQFLFEYFSETQRNKGNFPGRFSGRQFSNSRSEMNVSTLELGDSALYLCASKPLAGAIYEQFFGPGTRLTVL.

V is TRBV5-4 and J is TRBJ2-6; D is uncertain. V lost 6 bases to trimming and J lost 0 bases, with 13 bases between them. CDR3 length: 16 residues. From germline, CDR1 is SGHNT and CDR2 YYREEE (reference sequence). The CDR3 loop is CASNSGVRSGANVLTF. DNA of the CDR3: TGTGCCAGCAACTCCGGAGTCCGCTCTGGGGCCAACGTCCTGACTTTC. Complete variable domain (other parts from reference TRBV5-4 and TRBJ2-6): ETGVTQSPTHLIKTRGQQVTLRCSSQSGHNTVSWYQQALGQGPQFIFQYYREEENGRGNFPPRFSGLQFPNYSSELNVNALELDDSALYLCASNSGVRSGANVLTFGAGSRLTVL.

Comment on this clone: In the same sample, other DNA sequences code for this CDR3. The chain joins TRBV5-1 to TRBJ2-1; D possibly corresponds to TRBD2 (6 bases). Trimming took off 0 bases at V and 3 bases at J, with 7 bases between the two ends. Looked up from germline, CDR1 is SGHRS and CDR2 is YFSETQ. The CDR3 loop spans 14 amino acids. In DNA, the CDR3 is TGCGCCAGCAGCTTGGGGACTAACTACAATGAGCAGTTCTTC. Translating gives CASSLGTNYNEQFF.

V gene TRBV28 combines with J gene TRBJ2-1; TRBD1 aligns across 8 bases. The CDR3 has 15 residues. V lost 7 bases and J lost 4; bases outside the gene matches: 9. CDR1 is MDHEN and CDR2 is SYDVKM in the germline V gene. The CDR3: CASTGRGQAYNEQFF. The CDR3 coding sequence is TGTGCCAGCACCGGAAGGGGACAGGCTTACAATGAGCAGTTCTTC.

The V and J genes are TRBV6-5 and TRBJ1-5; a weak D match, TRBD1 (6 bases). V was shortened by 5 bases and J by 6 bases, with 14 bases between the two germline ends. CDR3 size: 14 residues. Germline CDR1 and CDR2: MNHEY and SVGAGI. CDR3 protein: CASSGPGAGQPQHF. In DNA form, the CDR3 reads TGTGCCAGCAGTGGACCAGGGGCTGGTCAGCCCCAGCATTTT.

This clone is a singleton in its sample. The chain recombines TRBV7-3 with TRBJ2-7; a weak D match, TRBD1 (6 bases). The V gene lost 5 bases and the J gene lost 7 bases, with 24 bases spanning the gap. From germline, CDR1 is SGHTA and CDR2 FQGTGA. The CDR3 extends over 16 amino acids. CDR3 in DNA: TGTGCCAGCAGCCCTAGACCGACAGGTGCCTTGGGGGAGCAGTACTTC. It translates to CASSPRPTGALGEQYF.

The chain employs TRBV7-3 and TRBJ2-7; D may be TRBD1 or TRBD2 (5 bases each). V was clipped by 2 bases and J by 5 bases, with 10 bases between them. The length of the CDR3 is 13 residues. Germline CDR1 reads SGHTA; CDR2 reads FQGTGA. CDR3 protein: CASSLQRGHEQYF. CDR3 nucleotides: TGTGCCAGCAGCTTACAGAGGGGCCACGAGCAGTACTTC.

A remark on this clone: Compared with germline, one end of the junction differs, possibly owing to a read error. The chain joins TRBV4-1 to TRBJ2-3; D is ambiguous. Germline V gives CDR1 MGHRA, CDR2 YSYEKL. This CDR3 has 14 residues. The CDR3 loop is CASSKEWGTDTQYF. The CDR3 DNA sequence: TGCGCCAGCAGCAAAGAGTGGGGCACAGATACGCAGTATTTT.

The gene calls are TRBV20-1 and TRBJ1-3; no clear D gene. V was pared by 7 bases and J by 0 bases, with 4 bases between. The length of the CDR3 is 11 residues. Germline values: CDR1 DFQATT, CDR2 SNEGSKA (reference sequence). The CDR3 loop is CSGDSGNTIYF. The CDR3 nucleotides read TGCAGTGGGGACTCTGGAAACACCATATATTTT.

The chain is built from TRBV5-4 and TRBJ1-2; weak D call: TRBD1 (6 bases). Germline CDR1 SGHNT, CDR2 YYREEE (reference sequence). The CDR3 is 15 amino acids. The V and J ends lost 0 bases and 7 bases respectively, with 16 bases between them. CDR3 DNA sequence: TGTGCCAGCAGCTTGGTCGTAGGACAGTATGTTGGCTACACCTTC. Translating it yields CASSLVVGQYVGYTF.

This clone is a singleton in its sample. This chain links TRBV28 with TRBJ2-7; TRBD2 matches at 8 bases. Germline loops: CDR1 MDHEN, CDR2 SYDVKM. This CDR3 comprises 16 residues. The J segment lost 5 bases and the V segment lost 5 bases, leaving 14 bases of the junction unmatched. The CDR3: CASSPAGGDTSDEQYF. DNA of the CDR3: TGTGCCAGCAGTCCGGCCGGGGGGGACACTTCGGACGAGCAGTACTTC.

The rearrangement joins TRBV6-5 to TRBJ1-5; no definite D call. The CDR3 totals 15 residues. The V gene's germline CDR1 is MNHEY and CDR2 SVGAGI. Trimming removed 6 bases at V and 5 bases at J, with 17 bases between. The CDR3 loop is CASSRSMDRDQPQHF. The CDR3 region has the DNA TGTGCCAGCAGCCGGTCGATGGATCGAGATCAGCCCCAGCATTTT.

This clone is a singleton in its sample. The sample carries other DNA sequences with the same CDR3. The CDR3 DNA is TGTGCCAGCAGGACCGGGACTAGGAACACCGGGGAGCTGTTTTTT. This encodes CASRTGTRNTGELFF. The V gene is TRBV6-5, the J gene TRBJ2-2; 8 nucleotides match TRBD2. Germline trimming cut 6 bases from V and 1 base from J; bases unmatched to any gene: 4. The CDR3 length is 15 residues. Germline loops: CDR1 MNHEY, CDR2 SVGAGI.

The V and J genes are TRBV29-1 and TRBJ1-2; D remains ambiguous. The V gene lost 5 bases and the J gene lost 4 bases, with 11 bases spanning the gap. CDR1 SQVTM and CDR2 ANQGSEA come from the germline V gene. The CDR3 has 12 amino acids. In nucleotides, the CDR3 is TGCAGCGTTAATCTCATCAGCTATGGCTACACCTTC. It is translated as CSVNLISYGYTF.

Points on this clone: Distinct nucleotide sequences in the sample also encode this CDR3. V gene TRBV5-1 combines with J gene TRBJ1-1; 9 nucleotides align to TRBD1. Germline V CDR1 and CDR2: SGHRS, YFSETQ. The CDR3 extends over 15 amino acids. V shed 4 bases, J shed 0 bases, and the junction held 4 bases outside the gene matches. The CDR3 nucleotides read TGCGCCAGCAGCACCGGACAGGGGCTGAACACTGAAGCTTTCTTT. Translation: CASSTGQGLNTEAFF. The complete variable domain, with remaining parts taken from reference TRBV5-1 and TRBJ1-1, reads KAGVTQTPRYLIKTRGQQVTLSCSPISGHRSVSWYQQTPGQGLQFLFEYFSETQRNKGNFPGRFSGRQFSNSRSEMNVSTLELGDSALYLCASSTGQGLNTEAFFGQGTRLTVV.

The chain has TRBV5-1 and TRBJ2-3, with unresolved D. In germline, CDR1 is SGHRS, CDR2 YFSETQ. V was cut by 0 bases and J by 5 bases, with 10 bases left in between. This CDR3 comprises 14 residues. CDR3 amino acids: CASSLGSPLDTQYF. CDR3 nucleotide sequence: TGCGCCAGCAGCTTGGGTAGCCCCTTAGATACGCAGTATTTT.